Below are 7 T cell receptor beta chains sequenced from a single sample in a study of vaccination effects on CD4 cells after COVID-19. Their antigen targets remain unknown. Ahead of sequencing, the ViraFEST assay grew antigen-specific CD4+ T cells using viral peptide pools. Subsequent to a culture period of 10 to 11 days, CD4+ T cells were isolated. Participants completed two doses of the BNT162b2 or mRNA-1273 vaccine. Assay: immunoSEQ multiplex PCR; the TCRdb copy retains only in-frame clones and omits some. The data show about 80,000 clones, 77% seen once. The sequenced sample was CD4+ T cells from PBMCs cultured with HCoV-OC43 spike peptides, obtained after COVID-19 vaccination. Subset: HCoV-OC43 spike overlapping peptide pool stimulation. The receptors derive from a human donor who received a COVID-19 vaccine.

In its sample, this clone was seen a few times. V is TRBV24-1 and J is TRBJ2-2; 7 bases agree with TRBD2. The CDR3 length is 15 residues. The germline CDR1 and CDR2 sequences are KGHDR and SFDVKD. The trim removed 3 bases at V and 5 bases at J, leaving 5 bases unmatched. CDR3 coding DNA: TGTGCCACCAGTGATCTCCAGCGGGGTACCGGGGAGCTGTTTTTT. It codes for CATSDLQRGTGELFF.

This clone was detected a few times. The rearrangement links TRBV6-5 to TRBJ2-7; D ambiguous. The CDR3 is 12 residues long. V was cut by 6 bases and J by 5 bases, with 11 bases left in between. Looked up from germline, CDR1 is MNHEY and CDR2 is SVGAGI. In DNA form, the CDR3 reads TGTGCCAGCAGCCAAACTGGGCACGAGCAGTACGTC. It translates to CASSQTGHEQYV.

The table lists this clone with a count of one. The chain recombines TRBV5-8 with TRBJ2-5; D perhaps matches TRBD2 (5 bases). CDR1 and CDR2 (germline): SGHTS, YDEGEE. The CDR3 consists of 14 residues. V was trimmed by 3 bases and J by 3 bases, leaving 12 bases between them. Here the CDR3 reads CASSSWTGKETQYF. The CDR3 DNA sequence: TGTGCCAGCAGCTCTTGGACGGGGAAAGAGACCCAGTACTTC.

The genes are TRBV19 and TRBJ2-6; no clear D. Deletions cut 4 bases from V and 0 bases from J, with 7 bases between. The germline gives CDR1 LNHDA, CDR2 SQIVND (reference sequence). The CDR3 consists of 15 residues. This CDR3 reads CASSRRDSGANVLTF. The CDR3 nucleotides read TGTGCCAGTAGTAGGCGAGACTCTGGGGCCAACGTCCTGACTTTC.

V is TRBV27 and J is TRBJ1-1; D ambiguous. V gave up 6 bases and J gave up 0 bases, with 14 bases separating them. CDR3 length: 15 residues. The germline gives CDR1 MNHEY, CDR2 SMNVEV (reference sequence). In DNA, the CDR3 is TGTGCCAGCAGGATATGGGGAGGCGTGAACACTGAAGCTTTCTTT. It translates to CASRIWGGVNTEAFF.

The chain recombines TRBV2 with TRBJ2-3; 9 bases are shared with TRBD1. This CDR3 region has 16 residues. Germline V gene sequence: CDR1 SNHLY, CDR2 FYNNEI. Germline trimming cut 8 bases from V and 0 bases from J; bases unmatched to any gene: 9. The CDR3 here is CASRDRASLSTDTQYF. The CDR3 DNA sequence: TGTGCCAGCCGGGACAGGGCATCCCTTAGCACAGATACGCAGTATTTT.

CDR3 amino acids: CASRVGGDTQYF. DNA for the CDR3: TGTGCCAGCAGGGTTGGAGGGGATACGCAGTATTTT. The chain employs TRBV2 and TRBJ2-3; D is perhaps TRBD2 (6 bases). The CDR3 length is 12 residues. V gave up 6 bases and J gave up 6 bases, with 10 bases separating them. The V gene's germline CDR1 is SNHLY and CDR2 FYNNEI.